Below are 20 T cell receptor beta chains sequenced from a single sample in a study of vaccination and CD4 T cells after COVID-19. Cultured CD4+ T-cell DNA underwent Oncomine TCR Beta short-read sequencing. MiXCR was run by TCRdb on the PCR reads, yielding one entry per CDR3 protein. The table shows roughly 14,000 distinct CDR3 sequences, with 40% to 60% occurring only once. Described treatment: roughly 10-day PBMC culture with coronavirus spike peptide pools or control peptides (ViraFEST assay). These receptors have no known antigen. Sequenced: CD4+ T cells from blood, cultured in vitro. These TCRs come from a human donor who had recovered from COVID-19.

The genes are TRBV5-4 and TRBJ1-2, with no clear D. Germline V gene lookup returns CDR1 SGHNT and CDR2 YYREEE (reference sequence). The germline V and J ends were trimmed by 0 bases and 3 bases, with 9 bases remaining between them. This CDR3 spans 14 amino acids. DNA for the CDR3: TGTGCCAGCAGCTTGGCCATGCGCGACTATGGCTACACCTTC. This encodes CASSLAMRDYGYTF.

The sample holds a few counts of this clonotype. The chain recombines TRBV19 with TRBJ1-5; D ambiguous. Per germline, CDR1 LNHDA and CDR2 SQIVND (reference sequence). CDR3 length equals 12 residues. V dropped 5 bases and J dropped 4 bases, with 6 bases sitting between them. The CDR3 loop is CASSFLNQPQHF. The CDR3 DNA follows: TGTGCCAGTAGTTTTTTAAATCAGCCCCAGCATTTT.

The gene calls are TRBV6-5 and TRBJ1-6; maybe TRBD1 (5 bases). CDR1 is MNHEY and CDR2 is SVGAGI in the germline V gene. The CDR3 totals 17 residues. With 0 bases removed from V and 5 bases from J, the gap between germline ends came to 14 bases. The CDR3: CASSYSNQGPHNSPLHF. As DNA, the CDR3 is TGTGCCAGCAGTTACTCGAACCAGGGTCCCCATAATTCACCCCTCCACTTT.

The chain links TRBV5-1 to TRBJ1-2; maybe TRBD1 (6 bases). Germline V gene lookup returns CDR1 SGHRS and CDR2 YFSETQ. Between the trimmed V and J ends, which lost 4 bases and 8 bases, there was a span of 18 bases. This CDR3 spans 14 amino acids. Here the CDR3 reads CASSPGTRDWGYTF. In DNA, the CDR3 is TGCGCCAGCAGCCCGGGGACACGGGATTGGGGCTACACCTTC.

J is TRBJ1-2 and V is TRBV11-2, with unresolved D. This CDR3 region has 16 residues. In germline, CDR1 is SGHAT, CDR2 FQNNGV. V was cut by 1 base and J by 4 bases, with 16 bases left in between. This chain's CDR3 is CASSLGRAREGYGYTF. As DNA, the CDR3 is TGTGCCAGCAGCTTAGGCCGGGCGAGAGAGGGCTATGGCTACACCTTC.

This clonotype has more than one count but fewer than ten. J is TRBJ2-3 and V is TRBV7-9, with D hard to call. CDR1 and CDR2 from the germline V gene are SEHNR and FQNEAQ (reference sequence). This CDR3 comprises 14 residues. The V end was cut by 2 bases, the J end by 2 bases, with 8 bases between. The CDR3 reads CASSLTGFTDTQYF. CDR3 nucleotides: TGTGCCAGCAGCTTAACTGGGTTCACAGATACGCAGTATTTT.

This chain joins TRBV20-1 and TRBJ2-7, with 7 bases matching TRBD2. The CDR3 consists of 15 residues. Germline-derived CDR1 and CDR2 are DFQATT and SNEGSKA (reference sequence). V dropped 0 bases and J dropped 2; count of bases not matched to a gene: 7. The CDR3 protein is CSARDPAGPAYEQYF. The DNA of the CDR3 is TGCAGTGCTAGAGATCCAGCGGGACCCGCCTACGAGCAGTACTTC.

This clonotype occurred once. The chain uses TRBV2 and TRBJ2-7, with 8 bases fitting TRBD1. Germline V gene lookup returns CDR1 SNHLY and CDR2 FYNNEI. The trim removed 5 bases at V and 4 bases at J, leaving 10 bases unmatched. The CDR3 consists of 15 residues. CDR3 loop: CASSTLDRAGYEQYF. The CDR3 DNA sequence: TGTGCCAGCAGTACCTTGGACAGGGCAGGTTACGAGCAGTACTTC.

V usage is TRBV28 and J usage is TRBJ2-7, with 13 nucleotides matching TRBD2. The germline V gene encodes CDR1 MDHEN and CDR2 SYDVKM. Trimming cost V 3 bases and J 4 bases; bases outside gene matches: 3. CDR3 length equals 15 residues. The CDR3 protein is CASSLGLAGLYEQYF. The DNA for the CDR3 is TGTGCCAGCAGTTTGGGACTAGCGGGGCTATACGAGCAGTACTTC.

CDR3 protein: CASRDTGEGDEKLFF. The CDR3 bases are TGTGCCAGCAGAGATACAGGGGAGGGAGATGAAAAACTGTTTTTT. The chain has TRBV12-3 or TRBV12-4 and TRBJ1-4; TRBD1 matches at 7 bases. The CDR3 runs to 15 residues. V lost 6 bases and J lost 6; bases outside the gene matches: 10.

The chain employs TRBV5-4 and TRBJ1-2; maybe TRBD1 (5 bases). Germline values: CDR1 SGHNT, CDR2 YYREEE (reference sequence). The ends were cut back, 2 bases at V and 7 bases at J, with 12 bases in the middle. The CDR3 covers 13 residues. As DNA, the CDR3 is TGTGCCAGCAGCTTTCTCAGGGACGGTGGCTACACCTTC. Amino acid sequence: CASSFLRDGGYTF.

This chain links TRBV29-1 with TRBJ2-1; weak D call: TRBD2 (7 bases). The CDR3 sequence is 18 residues long. Trimming stripped 4 bases from V and 3 bases from J, with 25 bases between. Germline loops: CDR1 SQVTM, CDR2 ANQGSEA. In nucleotides, the CDR3 is TGCAGCGTTGTGACAGCTGGGGGCGGGAGTGGCCGCTACAATGAGCAGTTCTTC. Its translation: CSVVTAGGGSGRYNEQFF.

This chain joins TRBV4-1 and TRBJ2-3; possible D gene TRBD2, 6 bases. The CDR3 spans 14 residues. V was cut by 0 bases and J by 4 bases, with 8 bases left in between. Germline V gives CDR1 MGHRA, CDR2 YSYEKL. CDR3 coding DNA: TGCGCCAGCAGCCAAGAGGGAGGAGCAGATACGCAGTATTTT. This codes for CASSQEGGADTQYF.

V usage is TRBV7-2 and J usage is TRBJ2-1, with D perhaps matching TRBD2 (5 bases). Trimming cost V 5 bases and J 7 bases, with 12 bases left between them. The length of the CDR3 is 13 residues. CDR1 is SGHTA, CDR2 FQGNSA, per germline. Here the CDR3 reads CASSAQRRNEQFF. The DNA of the CDR3 is TGTGCCAGCAGCGCCCAGCGGAGGAATGAGCAGTTCTTC.

This clonotype has a handful of counts. The chain employs TRBV7-2 and TRBJ2-2; tentative D call: TRBD2 (6 bases). CDR1 SGHTA and CDR2 FQGNSA come from the germline V gene. V was shortened by 0 bases and J by 5 bases, with 7 bases between the two germline ends. The CDR3 is 14 amino acids. The CDR3 DNA reads TGTGCCAGCAGCTTAGCGACTAGAACCGGGGAGCTGTTTTTT. It codes for CASSLATRTGELFF.

This clonotype has more than one count but fewer than ten. This rearrangement joins TRBV5-4 to TRBJ1-2; possible D gene TRBD1, 6 bases. Trimming took 0 bases from V and 4 from J, leaving 7 bases between them. Germline V CDR1 and CDR2: SGHNT, YYREEE (reference sequence). This CDR3 spans 13 amino acids. The CDR3, as DNA: TGTGCCAGCAGCTTGGGGACAGCCTATGGCTACACCTTC. Translating it yields CASSLGTAYGYTF.

The chain couples TRBV6-5 to TRBJ2-3; D remains ambiguous. Germline-derived CDR1 and CDR2 are MNHEY and SVGAGI. The CDR3 has 15 residues. Trimming left V 0 bases short and J 4 bases short, with 11 bases between. CDR3 nucleotide sequence: TGTGCCAGCAGTTACTCGTCCCAGAGGCCAGATACGCAGTATTTT. Translating gives CASSYSSQRPDTQYF.

This clonotype has more than one count but fewer than ten. The V gene is TRBV7-6, the J gene TRBJ1-2, with D unclear. Germline values: CDR1 SGHVS, CDR2 FNYEAQ. The CDR3 extends over 13 amino acids. Trimming removed 1 base at V and 8 bases at J, with 11 bases between. The CDR3 DNA is TGTGCCAGCAGCTTAGATCCAGGCTTGGGCTACACCTTC. It specifies CASSLDPGLGYTF.

V usage is TRBV30 and J usage is TRBJ1-6; the D is unclear. Germline CDR1 and CDR2: GTSNPN and SVGIG (reference sequence). The CDR3 sequence is 15 residues long. V shed 6 bases and J shed 1 base, with 13 bases lying between them. CDR3 bases: TGTGCCTGTTCCCGGCCGGATTCCTATAATTCACCCCTCCACTTT. The encoded protein is CACSRPDSYNSPLHF.

A few counts support this clonotype. The V and J genes are TRBV5-8 and TRBJ2-7; 7 bases agree with TRBD2. The CDR3 has 15 amino acids. The ends lost 1 base at V and 2 bases at J; junction bases unmatched: 6. Germline values: CDR1 SGHTS, CDR2 YDEGEE. The CDR3 region has the DNA TGTGCCAGCAGCTTGTGGGAGGGGATAGCCTACGAGCAGTACTTC. The encoded protein is CASSLWEGIAYEQYF.